This passage covers 3 T cell receptor beta chains from one sample sequenced in a study of blood T cell repertoires in COVID-19. The repertoire was sequenced with immunoSEQ multiplex PCR; TCRdb's copy has only in-frame clones and lacks some. The table includes roughly 190,000 clones, 70% to 90% detected once. Specimen: peripheral blood. These receptors all come from a woman in her 70s with active or convalescent COVID-19.

The chain uses TRBV5-1 and TRBJ1-2; 7 bases fit TRBD1. Trimming cost V 5 bases and J 5 bases; bases outside gene matches: 9. This CDR3 has 14 residues. From germline, CDR1 is SGHRS and CDR2 YFSETQ. The DNA for the CDR3 is TGCGCCAGCAGTTTATTGGACAGGCTTTATGGCTACACCTTC. Translation gives CASSLLDRLYGYTF. The full variable domain, completed using reference TRBV5-1 and TRBJ1-2, is KAGVTQTPRYLIKTRGQQVTLSCSPISGHRSVSWYQQTPGQGLQFLFEYFSETQRNKGNFPGRFSGRQFSNSRSEMNVSTLELGDSALYLCASSLLDRLYGYTFGSGTRLTVV.

The chain carries TRBV5-1 and TRBJ1-4; D perhaps matches TRBD1 (5 bases). This CDR3 has 17 amino acids. Germline CDR1 is SGHRS and CDR2 is YFSETQ. The germline V and J ends were trimmed by 0 bases and 1 base, with 13 bases remaining between them. The CDR3 loop reads CASSLAPGGVTNEKLFF. For the CDR3, the DNA is TGCGCCAGCAGCTTGGCCCCCGGGGGTGTAACTAATGAAAAACTGTTTTTT.

This chain links TRBV24-1 with TRBJ1-2; D perhaps matches TRBD1 (6 bases). The V gene's germline CDR1 is KGHDR and CDR2 SFDVKD. The CDR3 is 14 amino acids. V was clipped by 0 bases and J by 6 bases, with 10 bases between them. CDR3 nucleotides: TGTGCCACCAGTGATTTGGACAGGCGGGATGGCTACACCTTC. It translates to CATSDLDRRDGYTF.